The sequence of this TCR beta chain was determined in a study of Ad26.COV2.S vaccination and SARS-CoV-2 variants. Study background: In the COV1001 trial, the donor was in the Ad26.COV2.S arm. Participants got Ad26.COV2.S intramuscularly, once or twice 56 days apart.

Treatment in this sample: roughly 18 received Ad26.COV2.S at low or high dose, single or two shots; several received placebo; per-sample allocation not given. Specimen acquisition occurred on day 63 following the initial vaccine or placebo injection. Assay used: immunoSEQ multiplex PCR; TCRdb lists only in-frame clones, some missing. The sample lists about 420,000 clones, roughly 90% occurring once. General observations from the study: Researchers reported similar non-spike TCR breadth in vaccine and placebo recipients. Total T cell responses, in the TCR breadth and depth analyses, may have been underestimated.

Concerning this clone: The target antigen is unknown.

The material was peripheral blood, obtained in a trial of Ad26.COV2.S vaccine versus placebo. This TCR came from a person between 18 and 65 years old who received the Ad26.COV2.S COVID-19 vaccine or a placebo.

CDR3 nucleotides: TGTGCCACCTGTTTATTTGGGACAGGGACCTTCATGAACACTGAAGCTTTCTTT. This encodes CATCLFGTGTFMNTEAFF. The chain links TRBV5-5 to TRBJ1-1, with TRBD1 matching over 9 bases. The germline CDR1 and CDR2 sequences are SGHKS and YYEKEE (reference sequence). V shed 9 bases and J 0 bases; nucleotides not matched to a gene: 18. The CDR3 has 18 residues.